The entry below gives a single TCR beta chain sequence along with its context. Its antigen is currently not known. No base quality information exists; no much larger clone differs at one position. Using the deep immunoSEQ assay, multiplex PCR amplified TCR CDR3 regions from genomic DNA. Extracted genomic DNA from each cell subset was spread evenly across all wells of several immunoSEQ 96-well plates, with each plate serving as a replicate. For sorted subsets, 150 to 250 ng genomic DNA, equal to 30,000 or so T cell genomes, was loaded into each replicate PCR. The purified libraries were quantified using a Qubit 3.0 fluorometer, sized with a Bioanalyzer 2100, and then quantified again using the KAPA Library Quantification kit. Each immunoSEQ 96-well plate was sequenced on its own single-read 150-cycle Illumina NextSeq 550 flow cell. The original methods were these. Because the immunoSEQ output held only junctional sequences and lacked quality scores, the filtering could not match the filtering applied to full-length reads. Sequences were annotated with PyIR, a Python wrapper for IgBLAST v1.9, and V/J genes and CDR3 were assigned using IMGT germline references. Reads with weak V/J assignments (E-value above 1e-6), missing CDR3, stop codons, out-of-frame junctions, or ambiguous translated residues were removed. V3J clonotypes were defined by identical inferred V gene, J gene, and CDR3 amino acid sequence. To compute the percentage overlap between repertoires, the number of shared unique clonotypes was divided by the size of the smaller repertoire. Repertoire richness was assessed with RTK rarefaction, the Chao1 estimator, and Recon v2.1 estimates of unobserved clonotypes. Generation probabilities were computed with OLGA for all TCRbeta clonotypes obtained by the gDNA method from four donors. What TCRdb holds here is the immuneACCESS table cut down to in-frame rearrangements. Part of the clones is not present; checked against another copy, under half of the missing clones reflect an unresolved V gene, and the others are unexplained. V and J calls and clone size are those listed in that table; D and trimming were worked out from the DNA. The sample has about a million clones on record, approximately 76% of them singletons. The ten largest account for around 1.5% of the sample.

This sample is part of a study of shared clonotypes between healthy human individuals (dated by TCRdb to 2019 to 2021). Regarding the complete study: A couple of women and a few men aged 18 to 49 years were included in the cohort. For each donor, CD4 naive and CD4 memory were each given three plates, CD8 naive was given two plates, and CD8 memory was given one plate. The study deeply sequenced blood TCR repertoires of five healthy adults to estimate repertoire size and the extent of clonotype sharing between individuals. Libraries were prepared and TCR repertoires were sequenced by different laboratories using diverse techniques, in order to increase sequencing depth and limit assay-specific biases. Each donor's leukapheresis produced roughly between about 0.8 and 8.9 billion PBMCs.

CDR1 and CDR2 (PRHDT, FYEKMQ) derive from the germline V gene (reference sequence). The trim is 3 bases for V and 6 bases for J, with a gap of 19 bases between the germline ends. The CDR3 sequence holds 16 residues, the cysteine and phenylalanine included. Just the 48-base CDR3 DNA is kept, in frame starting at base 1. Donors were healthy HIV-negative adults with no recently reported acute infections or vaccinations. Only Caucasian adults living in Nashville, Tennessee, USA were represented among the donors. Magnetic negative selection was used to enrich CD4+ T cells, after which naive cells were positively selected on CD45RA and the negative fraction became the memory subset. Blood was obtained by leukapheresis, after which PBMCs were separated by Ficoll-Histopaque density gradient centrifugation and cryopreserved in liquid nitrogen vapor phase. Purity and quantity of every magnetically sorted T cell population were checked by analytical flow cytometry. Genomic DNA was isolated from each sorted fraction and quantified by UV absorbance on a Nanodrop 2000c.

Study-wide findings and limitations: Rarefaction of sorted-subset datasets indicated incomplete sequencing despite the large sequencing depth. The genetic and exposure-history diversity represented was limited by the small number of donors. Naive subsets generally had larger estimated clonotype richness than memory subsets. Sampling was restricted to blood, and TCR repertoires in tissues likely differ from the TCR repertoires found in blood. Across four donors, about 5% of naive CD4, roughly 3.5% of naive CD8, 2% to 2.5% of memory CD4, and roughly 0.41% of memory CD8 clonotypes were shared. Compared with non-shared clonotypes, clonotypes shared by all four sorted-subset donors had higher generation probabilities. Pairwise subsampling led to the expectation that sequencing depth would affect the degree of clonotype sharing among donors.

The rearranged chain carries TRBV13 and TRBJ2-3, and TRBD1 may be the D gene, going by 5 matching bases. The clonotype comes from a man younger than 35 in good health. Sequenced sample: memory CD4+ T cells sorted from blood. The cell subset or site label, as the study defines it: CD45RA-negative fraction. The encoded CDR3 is CASSFLGQVEMDTQYF. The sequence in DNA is TGTGCCAGCAGCTTTTTGGGGCAGGTCGAGATGGATACGCAGTATTTT.